The rows below give T cell receptor beta chains drawn from one sample of a study of regulatory T cells in long-lasting Graves disease. TCRdb passed the multiplex PCR reads through MiXCR, listing each CDR3 protein once. This repertoire shows roughly 490,000 distinct CDR3 sequences, roughly 23% found once; its top ten account for about an eighth. The source material was peripheral blood mononuclear cells (PBMCs), sampled when the disease was refractory, from a patient treated with antithyroid drugs. The receptors were sampled from a female donor with Graves disease. Both conserved end residues are part of each CDR3. Each record gives: CDR3 protein, CDR3 DNA, J gene, clone size, V gene, D gene. The D gene is left open where the match is weak. Part of the rows lack a size; the others show once, few, many or a class for expanded clones.

CDR3 protein: CASSFGQGGSPLHF
CDR3 DNA: TGTGCCAGCAGCTTTGGACAGGGGGGTTCACCCCTCCACTTT
J gene: TRBJ1-6
clone size: many
V gene: TRBV7-3
D gene: TRBD1

CDR3 protein: CASSIQGARTEAFF
CDR3 DNA: TGTGCCAGTTCGATTCAGGGGGCTAGGACTGAAGCTTTCTTT
J gene: TRBJ1-1
clone size: many
V gene: TRBV6-1
D gene: TRBD1

CDR3 protein: CASWGLAGGETQYF
CDR3 DNA: TGTGCCAGTTGGGGACTAGCGGGAGGGGAGACCCAGTACTTC
J gene: TRBJ2-5
clone size: once
V gene: TRBV6-1
D gene: TRBD2

CDR3 protein: CASSSGGDPYEQYF
CDR3 DNA: TGTGCCAGCTCCTCAGGGGGGGACCCCTACGAGCAGTACTTC
J gene: TRBJ2-7
clone size: many
V gene: TRBV27
D gene: -

CDR3 protein: CAGLHTNTGELFF
CDR3 DNA: TGTGCCGGGCTACATACGAACACCGGGGAGCTGTTTTTT
J gene: TRBJ2-2
clone size: many
V gene: TRBV28
D gene: -

CDR3 protein: CSASGRETQYF
CDR3 DNA: TGCAGCGCTTCTGGAAGGGAGACCCAGTACTTC
J gene: TRBJ2-5
clone size: many
V gene: TRBV29-1
D gene: -

CDR3 protein: CASSRPGTGNEQYF
CDR3 DNA: TGTGCCAGCAGCCGTCCCGGGACAGGGAACGAGCAGTACTTC
J gene: TRBJ2-7
clone size: few
V gene: TRBV7-2
D gene: TRBD1

CDR3 protein: CASSSVGLAGPYEQYF
CDR3 DNA: TGTGCCAGCAGCTCAGTGGGACTAGCGGGACCCTACGAGCAGTACTTC
J gene: TRBJ2-7
clone size: few
V gene: TRBV5-6
D gene: TRBD2

CDR3 protein: CASKTTGPTQYF
CDR3 DNA: TGTGCCAGCAAAACGACAGGACCGACCCAGTACTTC
J gene: TRBJ2-5
clone size: -
V gene: TRBV27
D gene: -

CDR3 protein: CASSYSGGPSEQYF
CDR3 DNA: TGTGCCAGCAGCTATAGCGGGGGGCCGTCCGAGCAGTACTTC
J gene: TRBJ2-7
clone size: -
V gene: TRBV7-2
D gene: TRBD2

CDR3 protein: CASTTPVEGYGYTF
CDR3 DNA: TGTGCCAGCACCACCCCAGTAGAGGGCTATGGCTACACCTTC
J gene: TRBJ1-2
clone size: -
V gene: TRBV6-1
D gene: -

CDR3 protein: CASSGLELFF
CDR3 DNA: TGTGCCAGCAGCGGGCTCGAGCTGTTTTTT
J gene: TRBJ2-2
clone size: -
V gene: TRBV9
D gene: -

CDR3 protein: CSARVPGLLGRSANEQFF
CDR3 DNA: TGCAGTGCCCGAGTCCCCGGACTATTGGGGAGGTCGGCCAATGAGCAGTTCTTC
J gene: TRBJ2-1
clone size: many
V gene: TRBV20-1
D gene: -

CDR3 protein: CASSEQGVSNQPQHF
CDR3 DNA: TGTGCCAGCAGTGAACAGGGCGTTAGCAATCAGCCCCAGCATTTT
J gene: TRBJ1-5
clone size: few
V gene: TRBV10-3
D gene: -

CDR3 protein: CASSRTRAYEQYF
CDR3 DNA: TGTGCCAGCAGTAGGACCCGAGCCTACGAGCAGTACTTC
J gene: TRBJ2-7
clone size: -
V gene: TRBV27
D gene: -

CDR3 protein: CASSPGLAGPAKNIQYF
CDR3 DNA: TGCGCCAGCAGCCCAGGACTAGCGGGACCAGCCAAAAACATTCAGTACTTC
J gene: TRBJ2-4
clone size: few
V gene: TRBV5-1
D gene: TRBD2

CDR3 protein: CASRRRSSSYNSPLHF
CDR3 DNA: TGTGCCAGCCGGAGGCGTTCGAGCTCCTATAATTCACCCCTCCACTTT
J gene: TRBJ1-6
clone size: few
V gene: TRBV6-1
D gene: -

CDR3 protein: CASNSFWAGTEAFF
CDR3 DNA: TGTGCCAGCAATTCTTTTTGGGCAGGGACTGAAGCTTTCTTT
J gene: TRBJ1-1
clone size: -
V gene: TRBV6-2/TRBV6-3
D gene: -

CDR3 protein: CASSSIEQGNEQFF
CDR3 DNA: TGTGCCAGCTCATCAATCGAACAGGGCAATGAGCAGTTCTTC
J gene: TRBJ2-1
clone size: -
V gene: TRBV18
D gene: -

CDR3 protein: CAGSMDTDNEQFF
CDR3 DNA: TGTGCCGGCAGCATGGACACAGACAATGAGCAGTTCTTC
J gene: TRBJ2-1
clone size: -
V gene: TRBV5-6
D gene: -